This T cell receptor (beta chain) was captured by sequencing in a study of shared T cell receptors in the human thymus. TCRdb's table, derived via immunoSEQ multiplex PCR, lists solely in-frame clones and lacks some. Among about 660,000 clones listed, 88% were seen once. Germline CDR1 WNHNN, CDR2 SYGVQD (reference sequence). The length of the CDR3 is 13 residues. V was pared by 3 bases and J by 7 bases, with 12 bases between. A single count supports this clone. These data were likewise used in another study, on human thymus T cells. That paper states: During corrective heart surgery, resections were taken, and the thymus tissue came from them. Usage of V and J genes appeared biased in thymic and blood repertoires. Related research has reported that thymic repertoires overlap highly among unrelated individuals.

This clonotype originated in a boy younger than two with a congenital heart defect. This rearrangement joins TRBV10-1 to TRBJ1-1; D unresolved. Material for sequencing was thymocytes. Here the CDR3 DNA reads TGCGCCAGCAGTGATCAGGCTGGTCATGAAGCTTTCTTT. As protein: CASSDQAGHEAFF.